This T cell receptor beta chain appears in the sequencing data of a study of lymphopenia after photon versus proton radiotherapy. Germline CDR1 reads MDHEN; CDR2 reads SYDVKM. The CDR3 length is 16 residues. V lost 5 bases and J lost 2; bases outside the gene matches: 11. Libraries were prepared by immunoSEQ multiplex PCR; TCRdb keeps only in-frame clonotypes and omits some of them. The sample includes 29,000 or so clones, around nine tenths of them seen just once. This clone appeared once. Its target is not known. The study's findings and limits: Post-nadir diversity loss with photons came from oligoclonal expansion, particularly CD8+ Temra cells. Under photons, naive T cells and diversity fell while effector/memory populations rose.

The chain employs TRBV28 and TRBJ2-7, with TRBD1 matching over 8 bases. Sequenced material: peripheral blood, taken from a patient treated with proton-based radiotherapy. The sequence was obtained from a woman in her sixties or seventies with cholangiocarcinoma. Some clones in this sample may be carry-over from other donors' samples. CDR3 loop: CASSPRTGRIPYEQYF. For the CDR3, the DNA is TGTGCCAGCAGTCCTCGGACAGGGAGGATCCCCTACGAGCAGTACTTC.